The TCR beta chain under discussion was sequenced for a study of cytomegalovirus exposure and HLA in healthy donors. Findings and limits, study-wide: On later analysis, the bulk of CMV-associated TCR beta chains appeared to be HLA-restricted.

The primer mix had 60 Vbeta and 13 Jbeta primers. Profiled with immunoSEQ multiplex PCR; TCRdb holds only in-frame clones, not every one. The sample has approximately 140,000 clones, 79% seen once. The CDR3 has 14 amino acids. CDR1 and CDR2 from the germline V gene are SGHRS and YFSETQ. The V and J ends lost 0 bases and 1 base respectively, with 7 bases between them. A remark on this clone: Antigen unknown.

V and J are TRBV5-1 and TRBJ2-5, with D maybe TRBD1 (6 bases). Sequencing was done on a sample of PBMCs. This TCR derives from a man aged 50 to 60 in good health and CMV-seropositive. The CDR3 sequence is CASSLATGQETQYF. DNA for the CDR3: TGCGCCAGCAGCTTGGCGACAGGCCAAGAGACCCAGTACTTC.